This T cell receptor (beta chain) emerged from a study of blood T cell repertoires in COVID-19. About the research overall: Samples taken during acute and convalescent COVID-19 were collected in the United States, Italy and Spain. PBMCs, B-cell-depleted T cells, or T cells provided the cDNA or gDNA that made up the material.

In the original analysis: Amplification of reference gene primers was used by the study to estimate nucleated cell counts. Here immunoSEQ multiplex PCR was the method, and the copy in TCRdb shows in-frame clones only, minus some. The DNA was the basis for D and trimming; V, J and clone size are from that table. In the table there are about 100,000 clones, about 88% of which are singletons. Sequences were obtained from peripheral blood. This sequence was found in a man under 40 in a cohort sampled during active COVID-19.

CDR3 sequence (DNA): TGCGCCAGCAGCTTGGAAGGGGAGGGAGTAAAGGGCTACACCTTC. Amino acids: CASSLEGEGVKGYTF. The rearrangement joins TRBV5-1 to TRBJ1-2; tentative D call: TRBD1 (5 bases). Looked up from germline, CDR1 is SGHRS and CDR2 is YFSETQ. This CDR3 contains 15 residues. V was trimmed by 0 bases and J by 8 bases, leaving 17 bases between them.